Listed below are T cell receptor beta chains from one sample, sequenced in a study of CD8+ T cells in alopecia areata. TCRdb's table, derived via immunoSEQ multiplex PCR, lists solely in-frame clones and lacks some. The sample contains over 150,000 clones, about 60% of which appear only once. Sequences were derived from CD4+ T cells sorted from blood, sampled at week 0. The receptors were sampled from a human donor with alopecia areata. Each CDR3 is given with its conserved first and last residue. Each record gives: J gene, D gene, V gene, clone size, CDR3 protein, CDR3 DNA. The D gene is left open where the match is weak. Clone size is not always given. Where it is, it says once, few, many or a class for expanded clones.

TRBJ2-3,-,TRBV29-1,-,CSVYGQWDGTDTQYF,TGCAGCGTTTATGGTCAGTGGGATGGCACAGATACGCAGTATTTT
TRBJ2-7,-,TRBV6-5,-,CASTTGDHEQYF,TGTGCCAGCACAACGGGGGACCACGAGCAGTACTTC
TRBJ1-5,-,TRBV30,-,CAWSGGLNQPQHF,TGTGCCTGGAGTGGTGGGCTCAATCAGCCCCAGCATTTT
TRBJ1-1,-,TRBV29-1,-,CSVEVTPPGTEAFF,TGCAGCGTTGAGGTGACCCCACCTGGCACTGAAGCTTTCTTT
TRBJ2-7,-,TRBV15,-,CATSRDPANRVEQYF,TGTGCCACCAGCAGAGATCCGGCTAACAGGGTCGAGCAGTACTTC
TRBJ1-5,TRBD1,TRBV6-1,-,CASRGTGNQPQHF,TGTGCCAGCAGGGGGACAGGGAATCAGCCCCAGCATTTT
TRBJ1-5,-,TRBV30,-,CAWNLGGNQPQHF,TGTGCCTGGAATCTTGGGGGCAATCAGCCCCAGCATTTT
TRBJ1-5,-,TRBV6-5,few,CASGLSNQPQHF,TGTGCCAGCGGGCTTAGCAATCAGCCCCAGCATTTT
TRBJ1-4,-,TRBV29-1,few,CSVESLEKLFF,TGCAGCGTTGAATCCCTCGAAAAACTGTTTTTT
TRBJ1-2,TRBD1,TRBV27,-,CASSPRGTGAYWAYGYTF,TGTGCCAGCAGCCCTCGGGGGACAGGGGCCTATTGGGCCTATGGCTACACCTTC
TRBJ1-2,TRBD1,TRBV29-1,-,CSVEYPGGPYGYTF,TGCAGCGTTGAATACCCAGGGGGGCCTTATGGCTACACCTTC
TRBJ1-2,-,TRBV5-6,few,CASTDWTPNYGYTF,TGTGCCAGCACTGACTGGACGCCCAACTATGGCTACACCTTC
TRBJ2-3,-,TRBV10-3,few,CAIRDSGPSTDTQYF,TGTGCCATCAGGGACAGCGGCCCGTCCACAGATACGCAGTATTTT
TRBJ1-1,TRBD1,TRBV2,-,CASRRGRTGNTEAFF,TGTGCCAGCAGGAGGGGGCGGACGGGTAACACTGAAGCTTTCTTT
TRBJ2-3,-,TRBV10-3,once,CAISPDPDTQYF,TGTGCCATCAGCCCTGATCCAGATACGCAGTATTTT
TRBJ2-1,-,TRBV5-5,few,CASSLSPAEIYNEQFF,TGTGCCAGCAGCTTGAGTCCAGCGGAAATATACAATGAGCAGTTCTTC
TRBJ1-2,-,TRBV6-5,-,CASSYSQANYGYTF,TGTGCCAGCAGTTACTCACAGGCAAACTATGGCTACACCTTC